A selection of T cell receptor beta chains follows, all from one sample in a study of cytomegalovirus exposure and HLA in healthy donors. Sequenced by immunoSEQ multiplex PCR; TCRdb stores in-frame clones only, minus some. This table holds 150,000 or so clones, over 65% found once. Sequencing was done on a sample of PBMCs. The receptor set was obtained from a man aged 30-40 years in good health and CMV-seronegative. CDR3s leave out the opening cysteine and the closing phenylalanine or tryptophan. D genes are given only for firm matches.

V gene,CDR3 length,D gene,J gene,CDR3 protein
TRBV6-1,13,TRBD1,TRBJ1-5,ASEFGQGFRQPQH
TRBV9,10,-,TRBJ2-2,ASSLNTGELF
TRBV7-2,14,-,TRBJ1-2,ASSLVLGGVGYGYT
TRBV4-1,13,TRBD1,TRBJ1-6,ASSQDRVGSSPLH
TRBV29-1,11,-,TRBJ2-7,SVIRDNPYEQY
TRBV9,13,-,TRBJ1-2,ASSLGQIPNYGYT
TRBV9,10,-,TRBJ2-7,ASSVEGGEQY
TRBV10-3,13,-,TRBJ2-5,AISESIMPGETQY
TRBV6-1,15,TRBD2,TRBJ2-5,ASSDLRTSGPGETQY
TRBV6-5,13,-,TRBJ2-7,ASRQRTRASYEQY
TRBV28,13,TRBD1,TRBJ1-4,ASSPTGGDNEKLF
TRBV6-1,14,-,TRBJ1-5,ASSEAVGTQDQPQH
TRBV7-2,13,-,TRBJ1-3,ASSLAGGAGNTIY
TRBV7-9,10,-,TRBJ2-7,SSSLDSYEQY
TRBV5-1,13,TRBD2,TRBJ2-7,ASSLVGGGDYEQY
TRBV5-1,12,TRBD1,TRBJ1-2,ASSWGDRGCGYT
TRBV30,16,TRBD2,TRBJ2-1,AWSGENERGKTYNEQF
TRBV6-1,11,-,TRBJ1-2,ASSEGRNYGYT
TRBV9,13,-,TRBJ1-1,ASSAGGVGNTEAF
TRBV7-2,14,-,TRBJ1-4,ASSLRRVATNEKLF
TRBV5-5,14,-,TRBJ2-6,ASSLSRVAGANVLT
TRBV7-2,12,-,TRBJ2-1,ASSLVAVDNEQF
TRBV2,12,-,TRBJ2-5,ASSEVGGGETQY
TRBV11-1,14,TRBD1,TRBJ2-7,ASSFMDRASSYEQY
TRBV5-6,12,-,TRBJ1-2,ASSLSSSNYGYT
TRBV28,12,-,TRBJ1-5,ASSLLAGYGAQH
TRBV9,14,-,TRBJ2-1,ASSVASTNSYNEQF
TRBV4-3,14,-,TRBJ2-7,ASSQGPGEVSYEQY
TRBV7-9,16,TRBD1,TRBJ1-1,ASSFNPGQGGSGTEAF
TRBV7-8,13,-,TRBJ1-5,ASSLVPTQNQPQH
TRBV4-2,11,-,TRBJ2-5,ASSQDIQETQY
TRBV13,12,-,TRBJ2-7,ASRLGGSTYEQY
TRBV5-4,13,TRBD1,TRBJ2-7,ASSLNGPVGGGQY
TRBV5-1,13,TRBD1,TRBJ1-1,ASSGGQGLNTEAF
TRBV6-1,13,-,TRBJ1-5,ASSERGPDNQPQH
TRBV5-6,13,TRBD2,TRBJ2-1,ASSLPSGGAGEQF
TRBV7-2,14,TRBD1,TRBJ1-1,ASSPGTGGMNTEAF
TRBV11-2,11,-,TRBJ1-2,ASSSTGQNGYT
TRBV5-1,12,TRBD2,TRBJ2-7,ASSSGTSGYEQY
TRBV5-4,13,TRBD2,TRBJ2-5,ASSVGAGAKETQY
TRBV7-9,13,TRBD2,TRBJ2-5,ASSPRTSGGETQY
TRBV6-6,11,TRBD1,TRBJ2-7,ASSWGQSYEQY
TRBV7-7,14,TRBD2,TRBJ2-5,ASSPLAGGRQETQY
TRBV6-5,13,TRBD1,-,ASSYSGTGSYEQY
TRBV29-1,13,TRBD1,TRBJ2-1,SVETTGGPYNEQF
TRBV28,12,TRBD1,TRBJ1-2,ASSPPGQPYGYT
TRBV7-3,13,-,TRBJ2-1,ASSLNGEAYNEQF
TRBV10-3,13,-,TRBJ2-4,AISEEPGGWDIQY
TRBV5-1,12,-,TRBJ2-5,ASSIQGEEETQY
TRBV29-1,13,TRBD1,TRBJ1-3,SVEEDRGIGNTIY
TRBV25-1,13,TRBD1,TRBJ1-6,ASSEREQGNSDLH
TRBV2,11,-,TRBJ2-7,ASSLGQPYEQY